The T cell receptor (beta chain) described here comes from a study of blood T cell repertoires in COVID-19. Study context: The samples span acute and convalescent COVID-19 from the United States, Italy and Spain. PBMCs, B-cell-depleted T cells, or T cells provided the cDNA or gDNA that made up the material.

With V trimmed by 1 base and J by 4 bases, 10 bases remained unmatched. This CDR3 is built from 18 residues. Germline lookup yields CDR1 SGHRS and CDR2 YFSETQ. How the authors handled the data: The authors estimated nucleated cell counts from reference gene primer amplification. TCRdb's table, derived via immunoSEQ multiplex PCR, lists solely in-frame clones and lacks some. The D gene and trimming were derived from the DNA, and the V and J assignments and clone size from that table. This repertoire shows about 140,000 clones, around 80% found once; its top ten account for 10% to 13%. This clonotype was sampled from a man in his 60s with active or convalescent COVID-19. V is TRBV5-1 and J is TRBJ2-1, with 11 bases that match TRBD2. The sample consisted of peripheral blood. The chain's CDR3 is CASSLSSLGLAAYNEQFF. The CDR3 nucleotides are TGCGCCAGCAGCTTGTCGAGTCTGGGACTAGCGGCTTACAATGAGCAGTTCTTC.